This T cell receptor (beta chain) was sequenced during a study of cytotoxic CD8 clonotypes in ibrutinib-treated CLL. Study information: Partial responses numbered roughly 24 and complete responses 2; after a median about 72 months, about 14 stayed remitted and 12 progressed. Study findings and constraints: Sustained-remission patients were sampled at different times than progressing patients were. An increase in clonality occurred at ibrutinib response, followed by a return toward baseline at progression. The public clonotypes identified were infrequent and showed contraction or stability on treatment.

Germline V gene data show CDR1 as SQVTM and CDR2 as ANQGSEA. CDR3 size: 14 residues. V shed 7 bases and J shed 3 bases, with 18 bases lying between them. The table came from immunoSEQ multiplex PCR; TCRdb's copy has only in-frame clones and leaves some out. The repertoire holds around 160,000 clones, more than 65% seen once, with roughly 2% in the top ten. In the case of this clone: Its antigen is undetermined.

The material was PBMCs, obtained after 12 months of ibrutinib treatment. The source of this sequence is a human donor with chronic lymphocytic leukemia. V and J are TRBV29-1 and TRBJ1-2; D is unresolved. CDR3 region: CSGGRIDRDYGYTF. The CDR3 region has the DNA TGCAGCGGGGGTCGTATTGATCGTGACTATGGCTACACCTTC.